Below, one T cell receptor (beta chain) is given with its context. There are 13 residues in the CDR3. V was shortened by 4 bases and J by 7 bases, with 15 bases between the two germline ends. Germline CDR1 reads SGHNT; CDR2 reads YYREEE (reference sequence). The data are from a study of blood T cell repertoires in COVID-19. Study-wide context: Samples representing acute and convalescent COVID-19 were sourced from the United States, Italy and Spain. Sources were T cells, B-cell-depleted T cells, or PBMCs; the material itself was cDNA or gDNA.

Per the original data handling: Reference gene primer amplification gave nucleated cell count estimates. Some clones are missing from TCRdb's copy, which holds only in-frame ones; the method was immunoSEQ multiplex PCR. That table supplies the V and J calls and clone size; D and trimming were determined from the DNA. The table has some 200,000 clones, roughly 90% seen once. This chain links TRBV5-4 with TRBJ2-7; D gene ambiguous. The sequenced sample was peripheral blood. This receptor was identified in a man aged 70 or older with acute or convalescent COVID-19. DNA of the CDR3: TGTGCCAGCAGCCCTGGTGGCGGAAGAGAGCAGTACTTC. It is translated as CASSPGGGREQYF.